These 11 T cell receptor beta chains originate from one sample sequenced in a study of graft-versus-host responses after intestinal transplantation. Profiled with immunoSEQ multiplex PCR; TCRdb holds only in-frame clones, not every one. This table has tens of thousands of clones, over 85% appearing once. The sequencing used PBMCs, collected 26 days after transplant. All receptors derive from a human patient who received an intestinal transplant, so some T cells may come from the graft donor.

The rearrangement uses TRBV9 and TRBJ1-2; D is unclear. In germline, CDR1 is SGDLS, CDR2 YYNGEE. The CDR3 contains 12 residues. V was cut by 3 bases and J by 2 bases, with 5 bases left in between. As DNA, the CDR3 is TGTGCCAGCAGCGGAGGAAACTATGGCTACACCTTC. Its protein is CASSGGNYGYTF.

The rearrangement joins TRBV28 to TRBJ2-3; tentatively, D is TRBD2 (5 bases). The CDR3 spans 15 residues. Trimming cost V 7 bases and J 0 bases, with 14 bases left between them. Germline loops: CDR1 MDHEN, CDR2 SYDVKM. The DNA of the CDR3 is TGTGCCAGCACCCGGAGCGGTCCTAGCACAGATACGCAGTATTTT. Its translation: CASTRSGPSTDTQYF.

V is TRBV7-9 and J is TRBJ2-1; 8 bases agree with TRBD2. This CDR3 spans 16 amino acids. The V segment lost 5 bases and the J segment 2 bases; nucleotides outside the gene matches: 8. Germline CDR1 SEHNR, CDR2 FQNEAQ (reference sequence). The CDR3 region is CASSHSGAEAYNEQFF. CDR3 coding DNA: TGTGCCAGCAGCCATAGCGGGGCGGAAGCCTACAATGAGCAGTTCTTC.

The genes are TRBV27 and TRBJ2-7; 7 nucleotides align to TRBD2. The CDR3 has 13 residues. V lost 4 bases to trimming and J lost 3 bases; unmatched junction nucleotides: 3. Germline lookup yields CDR1 MNHEY and CDR2 SMNVEV (reference sequence). CDR3 DNA sequence: TGTGCCAGCAGTTACGGGAGGCTCTACGAGCAGTACTTC. Translating it yields CASSYGRLYEQYF.

V and J are TRBV6-5 and TRBJ2-7; D uncertain. Germline V CDR1 and CDR2: MNHEY, SVGAGI. Trimming took 5 bases from V and 6 from J, leaving 14 bases between them. CDR3 size: 13 residues. In DNA, the CDR3 is TGTGCCAGCAGTCCCACAGTTTTGGGCGAGCAGTACTTC. Its translation: CASSPTVLGEQYF.

The rearrangement links TRBV28 to TRBJ1-1; a possible D gene is TRBD1 (5 bases). V was trimmed by 7 bases and J by 0 bases, leaving 12 bases between them. Germline loops: CDR1 MDHEN, CDR2 SYDVKM. The CDR3 consists of 14 residues. The CDR3 DNA reads as TGTGCCAGCATGGAGACAGCGATGAACACTGAAGCTTTCTTT. Residues: CASMETAMNTEAFF.

The V and J genes are TRBV19 and TRBJ1-1; 7 nucleotides match TRBD1. The germline CDR1 and CDR2 sequences are LNHDA and SQIVND (reference sequence). CDR3 length: 16 residues. V gave up 4 bases and J gave up 0 bases; unmatched junction bases: 8. The CDR3 loop reads CASSTGSGTVNTEAFF. CDR3 coding DNA: TGTGCCAGTAGTACCGGCTCCGGGACAGTGAACACTGAAGCTTTCTTT.

This rearrangement joins TRBV30 to TRBJ2-1, with D possibly TRBD1 on 5 matching bases. V shed 6 bases and J shed 9 bases, with 15 bases lying between them. There are 12 residues in the CDR3. The germline CDR1 and CDR2 sequences are GTSNPN and SVGIG (reference sequence). CDR3 residues: CACSRESLEQFF. CDR3 coding DNA: TGTGCCTGTTCCAGGGAAAGTCTTGAGCAGTTCTTC. Full variable domain (missing parts from reference TRBV30 and TRBJ2-1): SQTIHQWPATLVQPVGSPLSLECTVEGTSNPNLYWYRQAAGRGLQLLFYSVGIGQISSEVPQNLSASRPQDRQFILSSKKLLLSDSGFYLCACSRESLEQFFGPGTRLTVL.

The chain links TRBV5-6 to TRBJ2-1; a weak D match, TRBD2 (6 bases). CDR3 length: 14 residues. Trimming left V 4 bases short and J 4 bases short, with 12 bases between. The germline V gene has CDR1 SGHDT and CDR2 YYEEEE. The CDR3 DNA sequence: TGTGCCAGCAGCATTAGCGGCCGATACAATGAGCAGTTCTTC. It codes for CASSISGRYNEQFF.

The chain carries TRBV21-1 and TRBJ2-7; the D call TRBD1 from the table was never checked on the DNA. TRBV21-1 is a pseudogene segment. This CDR3 comprises 15 residues. The CDR3 reads CASSTIPDREREQYF. The DNA for the CDR3 is TGTGCCAGCAGCACTATACCCGACAGGGAGCGAGAGCAGTACTTC.

The rearrangement joins TRBV9 to TRBJ2-1; 11 nucleotides match TRBD2. The V gene's germline CDR1 is SGDLS and CDR2 YYNGEE. V dropped 0 bases and J dropped 10; count of bases not matched to a gene: 18. The CDR3 is made up of 19 amino acids. CDR3 in amino acids: CASSVGRGLAEEGAMEQFF. In DNA, the CDR3 is TGTGCCAGCAGCGTAGGGAGGGGACTAGCGGAGGAAGGAGCAATGGAGCAGTTCTTC.